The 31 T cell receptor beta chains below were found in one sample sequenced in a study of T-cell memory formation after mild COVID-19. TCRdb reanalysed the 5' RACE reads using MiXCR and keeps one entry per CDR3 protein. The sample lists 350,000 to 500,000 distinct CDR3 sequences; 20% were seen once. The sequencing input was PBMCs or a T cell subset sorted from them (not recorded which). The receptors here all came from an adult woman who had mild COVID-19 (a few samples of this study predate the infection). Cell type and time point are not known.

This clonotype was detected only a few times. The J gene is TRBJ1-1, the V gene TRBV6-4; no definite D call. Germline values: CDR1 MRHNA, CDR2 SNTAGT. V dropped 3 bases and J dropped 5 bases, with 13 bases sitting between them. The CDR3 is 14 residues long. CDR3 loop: CASSESGGLTEAFF. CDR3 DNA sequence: TGTGCCAGCAGTGAATCAGGTGGATTGACTGAAGCTTTCTTT.

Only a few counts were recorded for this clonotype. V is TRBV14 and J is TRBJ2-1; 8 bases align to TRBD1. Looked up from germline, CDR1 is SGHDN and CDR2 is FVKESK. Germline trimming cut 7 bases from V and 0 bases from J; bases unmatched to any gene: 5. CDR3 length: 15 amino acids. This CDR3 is CASTWTGSSYNEQFF. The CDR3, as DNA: TGTGCCAGCACCTGGACAGGGAGCTCCTACAATGAGCAGTTCTTC.

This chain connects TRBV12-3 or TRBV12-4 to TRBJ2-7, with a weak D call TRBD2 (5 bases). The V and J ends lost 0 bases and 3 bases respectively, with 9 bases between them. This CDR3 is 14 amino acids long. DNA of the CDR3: TGTGCCAGCAGTTTAGCGGGCGACTACTACGAGCAGTACTTC. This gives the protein CASSLAGDYYEQYF.

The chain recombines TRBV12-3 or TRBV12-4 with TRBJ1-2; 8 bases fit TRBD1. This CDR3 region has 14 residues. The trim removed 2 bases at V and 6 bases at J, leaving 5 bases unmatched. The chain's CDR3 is CASSLLARGHGYTF. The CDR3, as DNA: TGTGCCAGCAGTTTATTAGCCAGGGGGCATGGCTACACCTTC.

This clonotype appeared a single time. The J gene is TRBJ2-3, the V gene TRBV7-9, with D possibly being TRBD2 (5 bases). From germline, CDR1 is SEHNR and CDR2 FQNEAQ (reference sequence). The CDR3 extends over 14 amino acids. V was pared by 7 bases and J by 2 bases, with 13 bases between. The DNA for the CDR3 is TGTGCCAGCACCTTCGGGGAGCCCACAGATACGCAGTATTTT. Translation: CASTFGEPTDTQYF.

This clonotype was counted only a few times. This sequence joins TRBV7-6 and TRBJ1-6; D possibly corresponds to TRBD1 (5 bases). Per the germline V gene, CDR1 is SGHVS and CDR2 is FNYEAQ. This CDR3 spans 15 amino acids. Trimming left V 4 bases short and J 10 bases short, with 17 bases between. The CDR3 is CASSYSQGPSSPLHF. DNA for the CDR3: TGTGCCAGCAGCTACTCGCAGGGCCCTTCGTCACCCCTCCACTTT.

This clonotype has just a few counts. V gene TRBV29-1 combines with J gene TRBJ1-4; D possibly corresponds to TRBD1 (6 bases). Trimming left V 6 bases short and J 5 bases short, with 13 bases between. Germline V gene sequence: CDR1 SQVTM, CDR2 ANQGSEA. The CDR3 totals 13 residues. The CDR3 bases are TGCAGCGTGAGGCGGACAGTCAATGAAAAACTGTTTTTT. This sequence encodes CSVRRTVNEKLFF.

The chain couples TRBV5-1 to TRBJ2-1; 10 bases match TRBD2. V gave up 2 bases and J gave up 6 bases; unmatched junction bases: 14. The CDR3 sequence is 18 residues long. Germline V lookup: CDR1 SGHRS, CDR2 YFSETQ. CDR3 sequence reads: CASSLFTSGVGAGNEQFF. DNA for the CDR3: TGCGCCAGCAGCTTATTCACTAGCGGGGTAGGGGCCGGCAATGAGCAGTTCTTC.

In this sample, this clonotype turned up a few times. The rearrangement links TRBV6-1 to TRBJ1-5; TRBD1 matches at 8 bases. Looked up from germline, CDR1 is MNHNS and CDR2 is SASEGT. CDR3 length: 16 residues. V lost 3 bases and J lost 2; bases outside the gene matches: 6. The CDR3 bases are TGTGCCAGCAGTGATACGGACAGGGTTGGCAATCAGCCCCAGCATTTT. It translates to CASSDTDRVGNQPQHF.

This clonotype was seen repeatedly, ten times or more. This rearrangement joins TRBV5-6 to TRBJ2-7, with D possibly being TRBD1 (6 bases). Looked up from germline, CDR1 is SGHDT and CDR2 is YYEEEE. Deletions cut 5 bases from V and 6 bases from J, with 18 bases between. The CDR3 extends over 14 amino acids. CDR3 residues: CASSGLTGSVEQYF. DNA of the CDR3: TGTGCCAGCAGTGGGTTAACAGGGTCGGTCGAGCAGTACTTC.

The CDR3: CASSQGLQAGEQYF. The CDR3 DNA reads as TGTGCCAGCAGCCAGGGTCTCCAGGCGGGCGAGCAGTACTTC. The J gene is TRBJ2-7, the V gene TRBV3-1; tentative D call: TRBD2 (5 bases). Germline assignment: CDR1 LGHDT and CDR2 YNNKEL (reference sequence). This CDR3 has 14 residues. Trimming took 3 bases from V and 6 from J, leaving 15 bases between them.

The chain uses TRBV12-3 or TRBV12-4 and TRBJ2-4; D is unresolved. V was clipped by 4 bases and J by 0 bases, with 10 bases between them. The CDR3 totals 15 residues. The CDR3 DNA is TGTGCCAGCAGTTCCGAGGTGGGAGCCAAAAACATTCAGTACTTC. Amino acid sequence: CASSSEVGAKNIQYF.

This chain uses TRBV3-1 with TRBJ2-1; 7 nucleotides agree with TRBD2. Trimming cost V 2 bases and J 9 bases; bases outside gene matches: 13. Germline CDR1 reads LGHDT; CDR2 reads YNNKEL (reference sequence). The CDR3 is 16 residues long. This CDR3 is CASSQTPLAYEGEQFF. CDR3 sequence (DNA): TGTGCCAGCAGCCAAACCCCACTAGCGTATGAGGGTGAGCAGTTCTTC.

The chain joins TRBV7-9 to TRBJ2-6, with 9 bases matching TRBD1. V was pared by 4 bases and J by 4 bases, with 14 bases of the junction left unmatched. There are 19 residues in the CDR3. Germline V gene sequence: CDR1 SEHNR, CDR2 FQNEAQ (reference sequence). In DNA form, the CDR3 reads TGTGCCAGCAGCTCCCCCACGGGACAGGGTCTATCCGGGGCCAACGTCCTGACTTTC. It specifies CASSSPTGQGLSGANVLTF.

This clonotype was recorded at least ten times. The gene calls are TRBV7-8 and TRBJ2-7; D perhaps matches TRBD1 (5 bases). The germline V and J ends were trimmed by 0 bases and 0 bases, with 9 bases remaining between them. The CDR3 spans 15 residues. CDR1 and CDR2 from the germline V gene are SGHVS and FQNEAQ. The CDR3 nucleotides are TGTGCCAGCAGCTTAGCGCAGGGTCCCTCCTACGAGCAGTACTTC. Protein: CASSLAQGPSYEQYF.

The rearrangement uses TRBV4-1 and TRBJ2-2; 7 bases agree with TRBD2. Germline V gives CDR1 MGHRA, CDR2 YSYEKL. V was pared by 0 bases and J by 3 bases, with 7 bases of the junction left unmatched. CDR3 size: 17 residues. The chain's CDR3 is CASSQDETSFDTGELFF. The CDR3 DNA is TGCGCCAGCAGCCAAGATGAGACTAGCTTTGACACCGGGGAGCTGTTTTTT.

The CDR3 loop is CASSPSGQGYTEAFF. CDR3 nucleotide sequence: TGTGCCAGCAGCCCTTCGGGACAGGGGTATACTGAAGCTTTCTTT. V is TRBV7-9 and J is TRBJ1-1, with TRBD1 matching 10 bases. The CDR3 loop spans 15 amino acids. V trimming: 5 bases; J trimming: 5 bases; junction bases outside the gene matches: 8. CDR1 is SEHNR, CDR2 FQNEAQ, per germline (reference sequence).

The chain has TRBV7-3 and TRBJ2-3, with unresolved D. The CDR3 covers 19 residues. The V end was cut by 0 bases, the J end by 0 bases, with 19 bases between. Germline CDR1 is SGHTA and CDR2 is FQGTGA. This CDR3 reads CASSLTAGSLISSTDTQYF. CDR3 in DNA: TGTGCCAGCAGCTTAACGGCAGGCAGCCTTATATCTAGCACAGATACGCAGTATTTT.

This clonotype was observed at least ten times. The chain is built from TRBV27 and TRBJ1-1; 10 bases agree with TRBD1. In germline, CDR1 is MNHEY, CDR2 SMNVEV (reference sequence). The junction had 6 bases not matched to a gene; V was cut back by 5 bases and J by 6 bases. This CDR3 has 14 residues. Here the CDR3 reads CASSPDRGGAEAFF. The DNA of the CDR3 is TGTGCCAGCAGTCCGGACAGGGGGGGCGCTGAAGCTTTCTTT.

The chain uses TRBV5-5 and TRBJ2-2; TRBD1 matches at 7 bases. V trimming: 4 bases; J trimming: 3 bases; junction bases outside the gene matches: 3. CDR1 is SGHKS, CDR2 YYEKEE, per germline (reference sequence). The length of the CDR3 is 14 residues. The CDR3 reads CASSAGQDTGELFF. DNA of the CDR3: TGTGCCAGCAGCGCCGGACAGGACACCGGGGAGCTGTTTTTT.

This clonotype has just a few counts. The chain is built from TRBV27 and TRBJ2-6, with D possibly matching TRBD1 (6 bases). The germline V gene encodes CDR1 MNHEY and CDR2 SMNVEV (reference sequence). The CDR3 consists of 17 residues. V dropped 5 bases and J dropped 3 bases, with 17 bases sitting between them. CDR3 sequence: CASSLLPTGFGANVLTF. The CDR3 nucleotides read TGTGCCAGCAGTCTACTACCCACAGGGTTTGGGGCCAACGTCCTGACTTTC.

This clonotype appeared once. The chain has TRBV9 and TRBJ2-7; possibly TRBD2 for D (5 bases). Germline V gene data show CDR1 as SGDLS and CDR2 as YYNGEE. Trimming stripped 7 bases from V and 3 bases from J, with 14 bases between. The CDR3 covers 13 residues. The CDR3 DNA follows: TGTGCCAGCTCCACGGACGGGAACTACGAGCAGTACTTC. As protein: CASSTDGNYEQYF.

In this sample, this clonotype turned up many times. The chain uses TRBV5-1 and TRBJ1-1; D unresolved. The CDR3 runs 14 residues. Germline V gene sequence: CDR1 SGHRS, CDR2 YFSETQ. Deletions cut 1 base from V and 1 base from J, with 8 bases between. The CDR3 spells CASSLPRQNTEAFF. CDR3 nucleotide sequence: TGCGCCAGCAGCTTGCCGAGGCAGAACACTGAAGCTTTCTTT.

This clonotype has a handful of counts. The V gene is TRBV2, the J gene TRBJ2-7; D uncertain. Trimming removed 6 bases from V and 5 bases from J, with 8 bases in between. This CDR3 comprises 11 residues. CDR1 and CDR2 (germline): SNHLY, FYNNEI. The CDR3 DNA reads TGTGCCAGCAGCCTCACTAACGAGCAGTACTTC. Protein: CASSLTNEQYF.

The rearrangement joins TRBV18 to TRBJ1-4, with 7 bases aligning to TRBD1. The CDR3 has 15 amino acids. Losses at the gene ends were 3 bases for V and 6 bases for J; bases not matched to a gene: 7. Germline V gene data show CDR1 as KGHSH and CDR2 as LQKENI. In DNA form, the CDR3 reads TGTGCCAGCTCACCTGGACAGGCAACGGATGAAAAACTGTTTTTT. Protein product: CASSPGQATDEKLFF.

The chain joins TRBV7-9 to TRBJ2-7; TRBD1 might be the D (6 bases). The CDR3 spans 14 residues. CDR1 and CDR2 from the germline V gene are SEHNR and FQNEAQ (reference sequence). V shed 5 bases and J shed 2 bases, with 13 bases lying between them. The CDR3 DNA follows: TGTGCCAGCAGCACGCTGACAGGACCCTACGAGCAGTACTTC. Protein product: CASSTLTGPYEQYF.

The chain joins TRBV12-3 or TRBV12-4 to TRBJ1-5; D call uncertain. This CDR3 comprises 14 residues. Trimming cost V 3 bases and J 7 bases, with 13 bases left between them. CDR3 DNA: TGTGCCAGCAGTTTCTTGGGGAACGGGCAGCCCCAGCATTTT. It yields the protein CASSFLGNGQPQHF.

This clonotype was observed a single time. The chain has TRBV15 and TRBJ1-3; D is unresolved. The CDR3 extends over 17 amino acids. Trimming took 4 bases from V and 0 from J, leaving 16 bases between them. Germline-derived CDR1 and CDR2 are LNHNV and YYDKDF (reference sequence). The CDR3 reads CATSTATATTSGNTIYF. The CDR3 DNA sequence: TGTGCCACCAGCACAGCGACGGCGACCACCTCTGGAAACACCATATATTTT.

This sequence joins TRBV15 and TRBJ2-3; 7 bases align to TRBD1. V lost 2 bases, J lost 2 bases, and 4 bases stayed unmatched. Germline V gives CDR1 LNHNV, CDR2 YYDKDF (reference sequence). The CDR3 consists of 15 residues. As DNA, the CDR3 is TGTGCCACCAGCAGAACGGGACAGTTCACAGATACGCAGTATTTT. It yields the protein CATSRTGQFTDTQYF.

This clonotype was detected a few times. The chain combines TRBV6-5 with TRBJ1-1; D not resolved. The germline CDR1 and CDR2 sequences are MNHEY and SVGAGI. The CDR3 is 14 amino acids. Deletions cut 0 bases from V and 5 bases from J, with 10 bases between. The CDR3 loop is CASSYSRTRTEAFF. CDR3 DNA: TGTGCCAGCAGTTACTCACGCACGAGGACTGAAGCTTTCTTT.

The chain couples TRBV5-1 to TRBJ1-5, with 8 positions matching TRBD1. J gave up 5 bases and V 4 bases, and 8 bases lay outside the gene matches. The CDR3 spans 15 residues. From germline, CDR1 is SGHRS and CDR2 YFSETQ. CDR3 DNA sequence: TGCGCCAGCAGCCCACCCGACAGGGGTGATCAGCCCCAGCATTTT. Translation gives CASSPPDRGDQPQHF.